What follows is one T cell receptor beta chain and its context. These data belong to a study of T-cell reconstitution after alpha-beta-depleted transplantation in children. It was with unique molecular identifiers that the TCRbeta library was prepared. TCRdb reanalysed the PCR reads using MiXCR and keeps one entry per CDR3 protein. Of roughly 400,000 distinct CDR3 sequences in the sample, roughly 22% were seen once. The CDR3 has 15 residues. The receptor was derived from a human donor who donated a stem cell graft to a child with acute myeloid leukemia. The sequenced sample was PBMCs from the stem cell graft donor, obtained from the stem cell graft. The V and J genes are TRBV21-1 and TRBJ1-5; whether TRBD1, the table's D call, matches the DNA was not checked. TRBV21-1 is an annotated pseudogene. Here the CDR3 DNA reads TGTGCCAGCAGCAAAGGAGGGGGCGACAATCAGCCCCAGCATTTT. Amino acids: CASSKGGGDNQPQHF.